The sample holds one count of the clone carrying this T cell receptor beta chain. Antigen unknown. This record comes from a study of cytomegalovirus exposure and HLA in healthy donors. In the study overall: A later analysis reported the same platform for the roughly 120 validation repertoires and the 666 first-cohort repertoires. Broader study findings: According to the study, 180 or so TCR beta chains were cytomegalovirus-associated. A few CMV-associated chains were confirmed in vitro to be specific for CMV antigens. The tendency of first-cohort TCR clusters to co-occur in the approximately 120 validation repertoires was identified by a subsequent analysis.

Here immunoSEQ multiplex PCR was the method, and the copy in TCRdb shows in-frame clones only, minus some. The top ten clones hold roughly 6% of a sample with over 200,000 clones, roughly 83% of them seen once. Germline CDR1 reads MNHNS; CDR2 reads SASEGT. The length of the CDR3 is 13 residues. V was cut by 8 bases and J by 15 bases, with 22 bases left in between. The J gene is TRBJ1-4, the V gene TRBV6-1, with D tentatively TRBD1 (5 bases). The sample comprised PBMCs. The clonotype comes from a woman aged 18-30 years in good health and CMV-seronegative. In nucleotides, the CDR3 is TGTGCCAGCGCCGGGACCCCAGACCCGAGGGTGTTTTTT. This encodes CASAGTPDPRVFF.